The rows below give T cell receptor beta chains drawn from one sample of a study of shared clonotypes between healthy human individuals. Clones were sequenced by immunoSEQ multiplex PCR, and TCRdb holds only the in-frame ones, with some missing. This repertoire shows about a million clones, 76% found once; its top ten account for approximately 1.5%. What was sequenced was memory CD4+ T cells sorted from blood. Receptors were obtained from a man between 18 and 29 years old in good health. The CDR3 runs from the conserved cysteine through the conserved F or W. Each record gives: CDR3 length, J gene, V gene, CDR3 protein.

cdr3_length: 17
j_call: TRBJ2-6
v_call: TRBV7-9
cdr3_aa: CASSGRDNISGANVLTF

cdr3_length: 17
j_call: TRBJ2-1
v_call: TRBV4-2
cdr3_aa: CASSQRASGGPYNEQFF

cdr3_length: 13
j_call: TRBJ1-4
v_call: TRBV30
cdr3_aa: CAWTARGGEKLFF

cdr3_length: 15
j_call: TRBJ1-2
v_call: TRBV19
cdr3_aa: CASQTSGTANYGYTF

cdr3_length: 14
j_call: TRBJ2-3
v_call: TRBV9
cdr3_aa: CASSAGLPTDTQYF

cdr3_length: 14
j_call: TRBJ2-1
v_call: TRBV2
cdr3_aa: CASSMTSNYNEQFF

cdr3_length: 16
j_call: TRBJ1-5
v_call: TRBV5-6
cdr3_aa: CASSSGTGNSNQPQHF

cdr3_length: 14
j_call: TRBJ1-4
v_call: TRBV18
cdr3_aa: CASSPTATNEKLFF

cdr3_length: 12
j_call: TRBJ2-1
v_call: TRBV6-6
cdr3_aa: CASSEAVRGQFF

cdr3_length: 15
j_call: TRBJ2-5
v_call: TRBV30
cdr3_aa: CAWSVGTGARETQYF

cdr3_length: 16
j_call: TRBJ2-5
v_call: TRBV6-5
cdr3_aa: CASSYSSGTGQETQYF

cdr3_length: 16
j_call: TRBJ2-3
v_call: TRBV18
cdr3_aa: CASSPYLAGGPDTQYF

cdr3_length: 13
j_call: TRBJ2-7
v_call: TRBV29-1
cdr3_aa: CSVGTSGNYEQYF

cdr3_length: 13
j_call: TRBJ2-1
v_call: TRBV7-6
cdr3_aa: CASSLSRYNEQFF

cdr3_length: 12
j_call: TRBJ2-5
v_call: TRBV7-2
cdr3_aa: CASSPHVETQYF

cdr3_length: 14
j_call: TRBJ2-1
v_call: TRBV5-6
cdr3_aa: CASSLVQGASEQFF

cdr3_length: 16
j_call: TRBJ1-2
v_call: TRBV7-9
cdr3_aa: CASSHPGQTPRDGYTF

cdr3_length: 15
j_call: TRBJ2-1
v_call: TRBV11-2
cdr3_aa: CASSPAGLAIDEQFF

cdr3_length: 15
j_call: TRBJ1-1
v_call: TRBV4-3
cdr3_aa: CASSQDFGVNTEAFF

cdr3_length: 14
j_call: .
v_call: TRBV7-9
cdr3_aa: CASSFSGSSYEQYF

cdr3_length: 16
j_call: TRBJ2-7
v_call: TRBV5-1
cdr3_aa: CASSFTGGRSSYEQYF

cdr3_length: 20
j_call: TRBJ2-2
v_call: TRBV11-2
cdr3_aa: CASSLDPVSWGRLNTGELFF

cdr3_length: 10
j_call: TRBJ2-7
v_call: TRBV30
cdr3_aa: CAGGQLEQYF

cdr3_length: 16
j_call: TRBJ1-1
v_call: TRBV28
cdr3_aa: CASSLLDGNLNTEAFF

cdr3_length: 14
j_call: TRBJ1-1
v_call: TRBV28
cdr3_aa: CASALGQGVTEAFF

cdr3_length: 14
j_call: TRBJ2-3
v_call: TRBV18
cdr3_aa: CASSPGLGTDTQYF